This entry is about one TCR beta chain. This specimen belongs to a study of blood T cell repertoires in COVID-19. Study overall: The origin of the acute and convalescent COVID-19 samples was the United States, Italy and Spain. Nucleic acid was either cDNA or gDNA, and it came from T cells, B-cell-depleted T cells, or PBMCs.

The CDR3 has 14 residues. V was clipped by 3 bases and J by 7 bases, with 14 bases between them. Germline lookup yields CDR1 KGHSH and CDR2 LQKENI. Original data processing: Estimated nucleated cell counts came from reference gene primer amplification. Produced via immunoSEQ multiplex PCR; TCRdb's table is partial and in-frame only. From that table come the V and J calls and clone size; the DNA was used to work out D and trimming. The sample has 50,000 or so clones; 85% to 90% are singletons. The clonotype was recovered from a human donor in a cohort sampled during active COVID-19. The specimen sequenced was peripheral blood. The chain carries TRBV18 and TRBJ2-3; weak D call: TRBD1 (5 bases). CDR3 DNA sequence: TGTGCCAGCTCACCCGGAAGGGGCGAGCATACGCAGTATTTT. Its translation is CASSPGRGEHTQYF.